This T cell receptor (beta chain) was sequenced during a study of CXCR3-negative and CXCR3-positive naive CD8 T cells. Study results and caveats: CXCR3-positive naive cells carried more hydrophobic TRB CDR3s than CXCR3-negative ones.

Carrying UMI labels, the TRB cDNA libraries were prepared through 5' RACE. After re-calling the 5' RACE reads, TCRdb lists one entry per CDR3 protein, DNA absent. This sample's table has 150,000 to 160,000 distinct CDR3 sequences. Regarding this clonotype: Antigen unknown.

The CDR3 has 15 amino acids. Germline values: CDR1 SGHNT, CDR2 YYREEE (reference sequence). Sequenced: naive CXCR3+ CD8+ T cells from blood. As to subset: CD45RO-CCR7+CD27+CD95- naive CD8+ T cells expressing CXCR3 (TNR3+). This TCR came from a human donor in good health. Some clones in this sample may be carry-over from other donors' samples. The chain employs TRBV5-4 and TRBJ2-1; TCRdb lists TRBD2, though no DNA is available to test this call. The chain's CDR3 is CASSPGLAGDNEQYF.